Shown below are 9 T cell receptor beta chains from a single sample sequenced in a study of T cells after yellow fever vaccination. TCRdb used MiXCR to reprocess the 5' RACE reads, holding one entry per CDR3 protein. The sample shows 250,000 to 400,000 distinct CDR3 sequences, 3.5% to 4.5% of them seen only once. The sequencing used PBMCs, collected 15 days after the yellow fever booster vaccination. The receptors originated from a man aged 18 to 29 who received the YFV17D yellow fever vaccine.

This clonotype was counted ten times or more. V usage is TRBV20-1 and J usage is TRBJ2-3; 15 nucleotides line up with TRBD2. The CDR3 has 14 amino acids. Germline assignment: CDR1 DFQATT and CDR2 SNEGSKA (reference sequence). V shed 5 bases and J 6 bases; nucleotides not matched to a gene: 3. CDR3 protein: CSAGLAGGPDTQYF. The CDR3 nucleotides are TGCAGTGCTGGACTAGCGGGGGGGCCGGATACGCAGTATTTT.

This clonotype was found a few times. V and J are TRBV7-6 and TRBJ1-1, with 7 bases matching TRBD1. The CDR3 loop spans 14 amino acids. The V segment lost 5 bases and the J segment 1 base; nucleotides outside the gene matches: 4. Germline V lookup: CDR1 SGHVS, CDR2 FNYEAQ. The CDR3 DNA is TGTGCCAGCAGCGGGACAGACCAGAACACTGAAGCTTTCTTT. It is translated as CASSGTDQNTEAFF.

V gene TRBV9 combines with J gene TRBJ1-1; the match to TRBD1 covers 8 bases. The V segment lost 3 bases and the J segment 1 base; nucleotides outside the gene matches: 11. In germline, CDR1 is SGDLS, CDR2 YYNGEE. CDR3 length: 17 amino acids. CDR3 nucleotide sequence: TGTGCCAGCAGCGGAGGGAGGACAGGGATTGAGAACACTGAAGCTTTCTTT. As protein: CASSGGRTGIENTEAFF.

This clonotype was picked up a small number of times. The rearrangement joins TRBV3-1 to TRBJ1-1; no reliable D call. CDR3 size: 14 residues. Trimming shortened V by 2 bases and J by 1 base, and 8 bases separated the two germline ends. CDR1 and CDR2 (germline): LGHDT, YNNKEL (reference sequence). The CDR3 coding sequence is TGTGCCAGCAGCCAATACGCAGAGAACACTGAAGCTTTCTTT. Amino acids: CASSQYAENTEAFF.

In nucleotides, the CDR3 is TGTGCCAGCAGCCAATTCGTGGCAGATACGCAGTATTTT. Amino acid sequence: CASSQFVADTQYF. The V call is TRBV3-1, the J call TRBJ2-3; D is uncertain. The V gene lost 2 bases and the J gene lost 4 bases, with 7 bases spanning the gap. The CDR3 extends over 13 amino acids. In germline, CDR1 is LGHDT, CDR2 YNNKEL (reference sequence).

This clonotype turned up a few times. The chain is built from TRBV4-1 and TRBJ1-4; no clear D gene. The CDR3 loop spans 12 amino acids. CDR1 MGHRA and CDR2 YSYEKL come from the germline V gene. Trimming pared 1 base from V and 7 bases from J, leaving 4 bases between. The CDR3 bases are TGCGCCAGCAGCCAAGGGGTTGAAAAACTGTTTTTT. This sequence encodes CASSQGVEKLFF.

This clonotype was picked up many times. CDR3 in amino acids: CAISERSNYGYTF. The DNA for the CDR3 is TGTGCCATCAGTGAGCGAAGTAACTATGGCTACACCTTC. The rearrangement links TRBV10-3 to TRBJ1-2; D is ambiguous. V lost 2 bases to trimming and J lost 1 base, with 5 bases between them. Germline assignment: CDR1 ENHRY and CDR2 SYGVKD. The CDR3 is 13 residues long.

This chain connects TRBV24-1 to TRBJ2-3, with D uncertain. V was pared by 5 bases and J by 5 bases, with 10 bases between. From germline, CDR1 is KGHDR and CDR2 SFDVKD. The CDR3 contains 13 residues. In nucleotides, the CDR3 is TGTGCCACCAGTGGGAAGGGCAGAGATACGCAGTATTTT. It specifies CATSGKGRDTQYF.

This clonotype has just a few counts. DNA for the CDR3: TGTGCCAGCAGCTTTGGGCTAGCGCCCTACAATGAGCAGTTCTTC. Translating gives CASSFGLAPYNEQFF. The genes are TRBV5-4 and TRBJ2-1; possible D gene TRBD2, 6 bases. Trimming stripped 2 bases from V and 2 bases from J, with 11 bases between. Germline V gene data show CDR1 as SGHNT and CDR2 as YYREEE (reference sequence). The CDR3 loop spans 15 amino acids.